These 16 T cell receptor beta chains originate from one sample sequenced in a study of shared clonotypes between healthy human individuals. Some clones are missing from TCRdb's copy, which holds only in-frame ones; the method was immunoSEQ multiplex PCR. This table holds some 2,500,000 clones, over 85% found once. The sample comprised naive CD4+ T cells from PBMCs. Subset in this sample: CD45RA+ positively selected. These receptors were collected from a man younger than 35 in good health. Some clones in this sample may be carry-over from other donors' samples.

The J gene is TRBJ1-3, the V gene TRBV14; the D gene is possibly TRBD1 (5 bases). Germline V lookup: CDR1 SGHDN, CDR2 FVKESK. There are 14 residues in the CDR3. Trimming shortened V by 4 bases and J by 0 bases, and 7 bases separated the two germline ends. Written as DNA, the CDR3 is TGTGCCAGCAGCCGGGGGTACTCTGGAAACACCATATATTTT. The encoded protein is CASSRGYSGNTIYF.

This chain uses TRBV6-5 with TRBJ2-5; 7 nucleotides agree with TRBD2. The V gene's germline CDR1 is MNHEY and CDR2 SVGAGI. The V and J ends lost 6 bases and 7 bases, in that order; junction bases with no gene match: 8. CDR3 length equals 13 residues. The CDR3 bases are TGTGCCAGCAGCCCAGGACTAGTAGGGACCCAGTACTTC. This codes for CASSPGLVGTQYF.

This chain links TRBV20-1 with TRBJ2-5; no definite D call. The germline CDR1 and CDR2 sequences are DFQATT and SNEGSKA (reference sequence). V was cut by 8 bases and J by 3 bases, with 10 bases left in between. CDR3 length: 11 amino acids. The CDR3, as DNA: TGCAGTCGAATCCGAAAAGAGACCCAGTACTTC. This encodes CSRIRKETQYF.

This clone was seen once. The chain links TRBV5-4 to TRBJ2-7, with TRBD1 as a possible D gene (6 bases). The CDR3 is 14 residues long. With 1 base removed from V and 2 bases from J, the gap between germline ends came to 10 bases. Germline values: CDR1 SGHNT, CDR2 YYREEE (reference sequence). The CDR3 spells CASSLRDKTYEQYF. DNA of the CDR3: TGTGCCAGCAGCTTGCGGGACAAGACCTACGAGCAGTACTTC.

This chain links TRBV7-9 with TRBJ2-7, with 9 bases lining up with TRBD2. Per germline, CDR1 SEHNR and CDR2 FQNEAQ (reference sequence). The V segment lost 3 bases and the J segment 6 bases; nucleotides outside the gene matches: 9. This CDR3 comprises 15 residues. The CDR3 loop is CASSLEREVRPEQYF. CDR3 coding DNA: TGTGCCAGCAGCTTGGAGCGGGAGGTTAGGCCCGAGCAGTACTTC.

The CDR3 is CASSPGAPSGEQYF. The CDR3 DNA is TGTGCCAGCAGTCCTGGGGCACCGTCGGGGGAGCAGTACTTC. V and J are TRBV2 and TRBJ2-7, with D possibly called TRBD1 or TRBD2 (5 bases each). Trimming took off 5 bases at V and 7 bases at J, with 18 bases between the two ends. Germline V lookup: CDR1 SNHLY, CDR2 FYNNEI. This CDR3 has 14 residues.

This chain joins TRBV7-3 and TRBJ2-2, with 9 bases identical to TRBD2. The germline V gene encodes CDR1 SGHTA and CDR2 FQGTGA. This CDR3 has 16 amino acids. J was trimmed by 0 bases and V by 2 bases; bases with no gene match: 1. CDR3 coding DNA: TGTGCCAGCAGCTTACTAGCGGGAACGAACACCGGGGAGCTGTTTTTT. Amino acids: CASSLLAGTNTGELFF. Full variable domain (outside the CDR3, taken from reference TRBV7-3 and TRBJ2-2): GAGVSQTPSNKVTEKGKYVELRCDPISGHTALYWYRQSLGQGPEFLIYFQGTGAADDSGLPNDRFFAVRPEGSVSTLKIQRTERGDSAVYLCASSLLAGTNTGELFFGEGSRLTVL.

V usage is TRBV11-3 and J usage is TRBJ2-1, with D perhaps matching TRBD1 (6 bases). CDR1 SGHNT and CDR2 YENEEA come from the germline V gene. This CDR3 has 14 amino acids. Trimming left V 3 bases short and J 9 bases short, with 15 bases between. The CDR3 DNA reads as TGTGCCAGCAGCTTCGGACAGCTTGGGGCTGAGCAGTTCTTC. It yields the protein CASSFGQLGAEQFF.

In nucleotides, the CDR3 is TGTGCCAGCAGCCACCTTGCCCGCCCGGGCACCGGGGAGCTGTTTTTT. It translates to CASSHLARPGTGELFF. The V and J genes are TRBV7-3 and TRBJ2-2; D is undetermined. V shed 5 bases and J shed 4 bases, with 17 bases lying between them. Germline CDR1 and CDR2: SGHTA and FQGTGA. The CDR3 is 16 residues long.

V and J are TRBV2 and TRBJ1-2; tentatively, D is TRBD1 (5 bases). CDR3 length: 13 amino acids. Between the trimmed V and J ends, which lost 8 bases and 6 bases, there was a span of 16 bases. Germline V gives CDR1 SNHLY, CDR2 FYNNEI. The CDR3 region is CASHKDGGDGYTF. The CDR3 nucleotides are TGTGCCAGCCACAAGGACGGAGGGGATGGCTACACCTTC.

This CDR3 reads CASSRNPQGIGETQYF. CDR3 coding DNA: TGTGCCAGCAGCCGCAATCCACAGGGGATAGGAGAGACCCAGTACTTC. This chain joins TRBV5-4 and TRBJ2-5, with 7 nucleotides matching TRBD1. V dropped 4 bases and J dropped 4; count of bases not matched to a gene: 13. The CDR3 covers 16 residues. The germline V gene encodes CDR1 SGHNT and CDR2 YYREEE (reference sequence).

The J gene is TRBJ2-6, the V gene TRBV6-4; 7 bases line up with TRBD1. Trimming took 3 bases from V and 5 from J; bases not matched to a gene: 7. The CDR3 covers 16 residues. Germline CDR1 MRHNA, CDR2 SNTAGT. The CDR3 loop reads CASSDEQGQRANVLTF. The CDR3 bases are TGTGCCAGCAGTGATGAACAGGGGCAACGGGCCAACGTCCTGACTTTC.

The chain couples TRBV5-1 to TRBJ2-3; no definite D call. The CDR3 covers 14 residues. Trimming removed 2 bases at V and 3 bases at J, with 10 bases between. Germline V lookup: CDR1 SGHRS, CDR2 YFSETQ. This CDR3 reads CASSFFMGTDTQYF. In DNA, the CDR3 is TGCGCCAGCAGCTTCTTTATGGGTACAGATACGCAGTATTTT.

Only one count was recorded for this clone. The gene calls are TRBV11-2 and TRBJ2-3, with unresolved D. The germline V and J ends were trimmed by 6 bases and 7 bases, with 11 bases remaining between them. Per the germline V gene, CDR1 is SGHAT and CDR2 is FQNNGV. This CDR3 is 12 amino acids long. In nucleotides, the CDR3 is TGTGCCAGCAGTCTAAGTGGTAATACGCAGTATTTT. It encodes CASSLSGNTQYF.

The chain employs TRBV6-5 and TRBJ1-2, with D unresolved. The CDR3 extends over 11 amino acids. The ends were cut back, 6 bases at V and 8 bases at J, with 10 bases in the middle. Germline V CDR1 and CDR2: MNHEY, SVGAGI. CDR3 DNA sequence: TGTGCCAGCAGACACAGTGAAGGCTACACCTTC. Translation gives CASRHSEGYTF.

As regards this clone: The same CDR3 can be traced to other DNA sequences in this sample. This chain uses TRBV18 with TRBJ2-7; TRBD1 matches at 9 bases. V shed 2 bases and J 1 base; nucleotides not matched to a gene: 3. Germline values: CDR1 KGHSH, CDR2 LQKENI. This CDR3 comprises 15 residues. The CDR3 here is CASSPGTGSSYEQYF. The DNA for the CDR3 is TGTGCCAGCTCACCAGGGACAGGGTCATCCTACGAGCAGTACTTC.